This T cell receptor beta chain was profiled in a study of T-cell memory formation after mild COVID-19. TCRdb re-analysed the 5' RACE reads in MiXCR, keeping a single row per CDR3 protein. Among just over 50,000 distinct CDR3 sequences listed, roughly 9% were seen once. This clonotype was seen repeatedly, ten times or more. The V gene's germline CDR1 is SGHVS and CDR2 FNYEAQ. This CDR3 has 14 amino acids. Trimming left V 0 bases short and J 3 bases short, with 8 bases between. This TCR derives from an adult woman who had mild COVID-19 (a few samples of this study predate the infection). Cell type and time point are not known. The chain is built from TRBV7-6 and TRBJ2-5; D is perhaps TRBD1 (6 bases). Sequencing was performed on PBMCs or a T cell subset sorted from them (not recorded which). CDR3 sequence: CASSLAPGEETQYF. In nucleotides, the CDR3 is TGTGCCAGCAGCTTAGCCCCAGGGGAAGAGACCCAGTACTTC.